This T cell receptor beta chain was captured in a study of blood T cells in healthy people across ages. There were healthy Caucasian individuals from Russia, aged roughly 6 to 95, serving as donors. Per sample, at least 5 micrograms of total RNA were extracted. V gave up 4 bases and J gave up 7 bases, with 8 bases separating them. The CDR3 runs to 12 residues. Germline V gives CDR1 SGHTA, CDR2 FQGNSA. Using a J-beta primer mix together with a sample-barcoded 5' primer, a second PCR was run for roughly 7 to 11 cycles. Each CDR3 protein is one row after TCRdb ran MiXCR on the 5' RACE reads. In the table there are about 580,000 distinct CDR3 sequences, 47% of which are singletons.

The receptor's source is a man aged 80 or over in good health. Sequencing was done on a sample of blood. V and J are TRBV7-2 and TRBJ1-5; D is unclear. This CDR3 is CASSYHGQPQHF. The CDR3 DNA sequence: TGTGCCAGCAGCTACCATGGGCAGCCCCAGCATTTT.